This T cell receptor beta chain was profiled in a study of tumor-infiltrating lymphocytes in primary liver carcinoma. Study observations and caveats: Significantly greater top-250-clone fractions characterized tumors relative to blood (p = 0.039).

Using a constant-region primer together with ProtoScript II reverse transcriptase, TCR beta cDNA was made from around 500 ng of total RNA. A slightly modified ARM-PCR protocol with three nested multiplex PCR rounds produced these TCR beta libraries. Investigators reported that the first two PCR rounds, at around 10 cycles each, used TRBV1-TRBV30 forward primers with a C-beta reverse primer. TCRdb re-called the multiplex PCR reads with MiXCR, one entry per CDR3 protein. The table lists over 95,000 distinct CDR3 sequences, roughly 69% of them singletons. Germline lookup yields CDR1 WNHNN and CDR2 SYGVQD (reference sequence). The CDR3 contains 14 residues. Starting material for RNA and DNA co-extraction consisted of about 20-32 mg of unsorted bulk tissue. Five separate regions of each tumor underwent sampling. Concerning this clonotype: The target antigen is unknown. The junction does not match germline at one end; this may be a read error.

Sequencing was performed on liver tumor tissue from sampling region 5. Subset in this sample: tumor region T5, tumor centre. The sequence came from a woman aged 60-70 years with primary liver carcinoma and hepatitis B virus infection. The chain combines TRBV10-1 with TRBJ2-3; TRBD2 is a possible D gene (7 bases). The chain's CDR3 is CAIAGERDTDTQYF. The CDR3 DNA reads TGCGCCATTGCGGGAGAAAGGGACACAGATACGCAGTATTTC.